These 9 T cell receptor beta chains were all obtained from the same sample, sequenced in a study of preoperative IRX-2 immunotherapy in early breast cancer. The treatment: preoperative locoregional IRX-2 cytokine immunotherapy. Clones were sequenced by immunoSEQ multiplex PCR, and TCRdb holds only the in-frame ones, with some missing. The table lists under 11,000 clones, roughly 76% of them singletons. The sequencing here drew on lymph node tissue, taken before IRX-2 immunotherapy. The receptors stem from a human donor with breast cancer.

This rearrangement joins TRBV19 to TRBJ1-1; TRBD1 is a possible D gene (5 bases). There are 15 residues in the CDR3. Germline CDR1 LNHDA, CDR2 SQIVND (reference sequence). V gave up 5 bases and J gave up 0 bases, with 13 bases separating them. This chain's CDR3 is CASSAPRVMNTEAFF. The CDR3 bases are TGTGCCAGTAGTGCGCCCAGGGTCATGAACACTGAAGCTTTCTTT.

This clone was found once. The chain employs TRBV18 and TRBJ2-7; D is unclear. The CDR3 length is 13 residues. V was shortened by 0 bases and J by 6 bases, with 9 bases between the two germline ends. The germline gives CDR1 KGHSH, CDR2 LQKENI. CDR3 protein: CASSPPALGEQYF. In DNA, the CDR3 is TGTGCCAGCTCACCACCGGCTCTCGGCGAGCAGTACTTC.

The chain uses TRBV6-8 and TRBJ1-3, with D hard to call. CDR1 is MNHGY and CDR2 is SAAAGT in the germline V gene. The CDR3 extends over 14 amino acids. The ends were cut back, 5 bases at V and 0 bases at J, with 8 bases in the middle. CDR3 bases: TGTGCCAGCAGTGTGGCGGCCTCTGGAAACACCATATATTTT. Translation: CASSVAASGNTIYF.

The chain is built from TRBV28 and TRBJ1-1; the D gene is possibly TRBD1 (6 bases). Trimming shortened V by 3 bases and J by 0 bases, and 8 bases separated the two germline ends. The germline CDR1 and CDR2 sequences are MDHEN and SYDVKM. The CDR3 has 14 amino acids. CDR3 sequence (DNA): TGTGCCAGCAGTTTTGGGGGGCTGAACACTGAAGCTTTCTTT. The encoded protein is CASSFGGLNTEAFF.

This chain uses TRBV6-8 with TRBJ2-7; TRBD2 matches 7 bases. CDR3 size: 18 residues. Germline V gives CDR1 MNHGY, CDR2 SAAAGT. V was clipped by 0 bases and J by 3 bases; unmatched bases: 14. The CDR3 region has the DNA TGTGCCAGCAGTTACTCCGCCGTTCGGCGGGAGCAAGGCTACGAGCAGTACTTC. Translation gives CASSYSAVRREQGYEQYF.

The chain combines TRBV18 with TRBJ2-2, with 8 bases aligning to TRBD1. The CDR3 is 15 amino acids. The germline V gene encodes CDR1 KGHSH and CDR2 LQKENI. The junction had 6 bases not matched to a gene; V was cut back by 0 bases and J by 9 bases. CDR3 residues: CASSPPGQVRRELFF. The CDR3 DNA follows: TGTGCCAGCTCACCACCGGGACAGGTCCGGCGGGAGCTGTTTTTT. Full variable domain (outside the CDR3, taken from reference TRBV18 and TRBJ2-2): NAGVMQNPRHLVRRRGQEARLRCSPMKGHSHVYWYRQLPEEGLKFMVYLQKENIIDESGMPKERFSAEFPKEGPSILRIQQVVRGDSAAYFCASSPPGQVRRELFFGEGSRLTVL.

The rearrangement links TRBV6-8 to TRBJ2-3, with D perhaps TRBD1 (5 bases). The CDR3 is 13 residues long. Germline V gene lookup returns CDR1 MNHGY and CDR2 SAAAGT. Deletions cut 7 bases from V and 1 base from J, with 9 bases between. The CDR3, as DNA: TGTGCCAGCATGGGGCTCCGCACAGATACGCAGTATTTT. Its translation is CASMGLRTDTQYF.

The CDR3 protein is CAWSVLLLAGGRLTGELFF. The CDR3 coding sequence is TGTGCCTGGAGTGTACTCTTGCTAGCGGGAGGGCGTCTCACCGGGGAGCTGTTTTTT. This chain links TRBV30 with TRBJ2-2; 12 bases match TRBD2. CDR3 length: 19 residues. Trimming removed 0 bases from V and 4 bases from J; junction bases left unmatched: 12. Germline V gene data show CDR1 as GTSNPN and CDR2 as SVGIG (reference sequence).

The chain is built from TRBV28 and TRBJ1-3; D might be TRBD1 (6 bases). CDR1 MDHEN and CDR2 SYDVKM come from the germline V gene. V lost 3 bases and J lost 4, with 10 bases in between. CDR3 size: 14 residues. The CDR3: CASSFPGTGNTIYF. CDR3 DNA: TGTGCCAGCAGTTTCCCAGGGACAGGAAACACCATATATTTT.